The clone carrying this T cell receptor beta chain has ten or more counts. What it binds is unknown. These data come from a study of blood T cells in healthy people across ages. Study-wide findings and caveats: In older individuals, TCR beta diversity per million T cells was lower, falling roughly linearly with age. Comparison with aged donors showed that long-lived donors had more naive CD4+ cells and higher diversity. It was not known whether donors were CMV positive (a possible confounder of expanded clonotype changes).

Combining a sample-barcoded 5' primer with a J-beta primer mix, a second PCR ran for 7 to 11 cycles. From the 5' RACE reads, TCRdb called clonotypes with MiXCR, one entry per CDR3 protein. The repertoire includes roughly 800,000 distinct CDR3 sequences, approximately 35% of them detected once, and over 10% sits in the top ten. This CDR3 is built from 13 residues. Germline V gene sequence: CDR1 SGHRS, CDR2 YFSETQ. V dropped 4 bases and J dropped 5 bases, with 10 bases sitting between them. The chain couples TRBV5-1 to TRBJ2-1; D not certain. The TCR comes from a man aged 18 to 30 in good health. The source material was blood. The DNA for the CDR3 is TGCGCCAGCAGCCCCGGCGGTGACAATGAGCAGTTCTTC. It yields the protein CASSPGGDNEQFF.